The 27 T cell receptor beta chains below come from one sample, sequenced in a study of T cell changes during pregnancy in multiple sclerosis. Some clones are missing from TCRdb's copy, which holds only in-frame ones; the method was immunoSEQ multiplex PCR. This table has about 76,000 clones, 93% appearing once. Sample: peripheral blood, taken in the second trimester of pregnancy. All receptors come from a female donor with multiple sclerosis, enrolled in a pregnancy study.

The chain employs TRBV27 and TRBJ2-5; TRBD1 is a possible D gene (5 bases). The germline gives CDR1 MNHEY, CDR2 SMNVEV (reference sequence). This CDR3 has 15 amino acids. V was shortened by 5 bases and J by 5 bases, with 18 bases between the two germline ends. This chain's CDR3 is CASSRTRDSWETQYF. CDR3 bases: TGTGCCAGCAGTCGAACGCGAGACAGTTGGGAGACCCAGTACTTC.

The CDR3 DNA sequence: TGTGCCAGCAGTTCAATGGGACTAGCGGGGCAAGAGACCCAGTACTTC. Translated: CASSSMGLAGQETQYF. V gene TRBV27 combines with J gene TRBJ2-5; 13 bases match TRBD2. V trimming: 4 bases; J trimming: 2 bases; junction bases outside the gene matches: 4. Per the germline V gene, CDR1 is MNHEY and CDR2 is SMNVEV (reference sequence). This CDR3 has 16 residues.

This clone has a single count. The rearrangement uses TRBV11-3 and TRBJ2-1; TRBD2 is a possible D gene (5 bases). Trimming shortened V by 5 bases and J by 10 bases, and 9 bases separated the two germline ends. The V gene's germline CDR1 is SGHNT and CDR2 YENEEA. The CDR3 extends over 11 amino acids. The CDR3 region has the DNA TGTGCCAGCAGCGCCTCGGGGGAGCAGTTCTTC. The encoded protein is CASSASGEQFF. The variable domain in full, completed from reference TRBV11-3 and TRBJ2-1, reads EAGVVQSPRYKIIEKKQPVAFWCNPISGHNTLYWYLQNLGQGPELLIRYENEEAVDDSQLPKDRFSAERLKGVDSTLKIQPAELGDSAVYLCASSASGEQFFGPGTRLTVL.

This clone was recorded only once. V is TRBV5-1 and J is TRBJ2-5, with 15 positions matching TRBD2. V dropped 5 bases and J dropped 2; count of bases not matched to a gene: 10. The CDR3 extends over 18 amino acids. Per germline, CDR1 SGHRS and CDR2 YFSETQ. Here the CDR3 reads CASRRGLAGGGQQETQYF. The CDR3, as DNA: TGCGCCAGCAGAAGGGGACTAGCGGGGGGCGGTCAACAAGAGACCCAGTACTTC.

This rearrangement joins TRBV11-3 to TRBJ2-1; 10 bases are a match to TRBD2. With V trimmed by 0 bases and J by 5 bases, 4 bases remained unmatched. This CDR3 contains 16 residues. CDR1 and CDR2 from the germline V gene are SGHNT and YENEEA. CDR3 nucleotides: TGTGCCAGCAGCTTAGAAGCTAGCGGGGGTCACAATGAGCAGTTCTTC. Protein: CASSLEASGGHNEQFF.

The V and J genes are TRBV7-2 and TRBJ1-1, with D possibly being TRBD1 (6 bases). Germline lookup yields CDR1 SGHTA and CDR2 FQGNSA. The CDR3 extends over 16 amino acids. The germline V and J ends were trimmed by 4 bases and 0 bases, with 15 bases remaining between them. The CDR3 nucleotides read TGTGCCAGCAGCTCGCTCAGGGGCGCTTTGAACACTGAAGCTTTCTTT. Translation: CASSSLRGALNTEAFF. Filled out from reference TRBV7-2 and TRBJ1-1, the complete variable domain reads GAGVSQSPSNKVTEKGKDVELRCDPISGHTALYWYRQSLGQGLEFLIYFQGNSAPDKSGLPSDRFSAERTGGSVSTLTIQRTQQEDSAVYLCASSSLRGALNTEAFFGQGTRLTVV.

V is TRBV2 and J is TRBJ2-1, with TRBD1 matching 9 bases. CDR1 and CDR2 from the germline V gene are SNHLY and FYNNEI. The V gene end was trimmed by 2 bases and the J gene end by 4 bases; junction bases not matched to a gene: 3. The CDR3 is made up of 15 amino acids. The CDR3 region is CASSETGQGYNEQFF. The CDR3, as DNA: TGTGCCAGCAGTGAAACGGGACAGGGTTACAATGAGCAGTTCTTC.

The chain couples TRBV6-5 to TRBJ1-6; D not certain. The V end lost 7 bases, the J end lost 0 bases, and 10 bases lay between the germline ends. The CDR3 sequence is 15 residues long. Germline assignment: CDR1 MNHEY and CDR2 SVGAGI. The CDR3, as DNA: TGTGCCAGCATCCCCCTGAGCTCCTATAATTCACCCCTCCACTTT. Its translation: CASIPLSSYNSPLHF.

This clone was recorded once. The rearrangement links TRBV5-1 to TRBJ2-3; D is unresolved. V was pared by 0 bases and J by 4 bases, with 6 bases between. Germline assignment: CDR1 SGHRS and CDR2 YFSETQ. The CDR3 has 13 residues. In nucleotides, the CDR3 is TGCGCCAGCAGCTTGGGTAGCCCAGATACGCAGTATTTT. Translation: CASSLGSPDTQYF.

The rearrangement joins TRBV23-1 to TRBJ1-5; 9 nucleotides align to TRBD1. TRBV23-1 falls under the ORF class, with uncertain function. V was pared by 5 bases and J by 0 bases, with 11 bases of the junction left unmatched. The CDR3 is 18 residues long. The CDR3 protein is CASSWGQGRSCSNQPQHF. The CDR3 bases are TGCGCCAGCAGTTGGGGACAGGGCAGGTCATGTAGCAATCAGCCCCAGCATTTT.

The chain employs TRBV13 and TRBJ2-7; D gene unclear. Germline-derived CDR1 and CDR2 are PRHDT and FYEKMQ (reference sequence). V lost 0 bases to trimming and J lost 4 bases, with 4 bases between them. The CDR3 is 12 amino acids. CDR3 amino acids: CASSLGRYEQYF. The CDR3 nucleotides are TGTGCCAGCAGCTTAGGACGGTACGAGCAGTACTTC.

This chain uses TRBV4-2 with TRBJ2-5; 14 bases align to TRBD2. The germline CDR1 and CDR2 sequences are LGHNA and YNFKEQ. After removal of 1 base from V and 4 bases from J, the junction contained 5 bases not matched to a gene. CDR3 length: 17 amino acids. The CDR3 nucleotides are TGTGCCAGCAGCCAAGGGACGACTAGCGGGGGGGTAGAGACCCAGTACTTC. Translation: CASSQGTTSGGVETQYF.

The chain employs TRBV19 and TRBJ1-5; possible D gene TRBD1, 6 bases. V was pared by 3 bases and J by 10 bases, with 22 bases between. Per germline, CDR1 LNHDA and CDR2 SQIVND (reference sequence). The CDR3 contains 16 residues. The chain's CDR3 is CASSISPQGPHEPQHF. The CDR3 DNA reads TGTGCCAGTAGTATCTCACCACAGGGCCCGCATGAACCCCAGCATTTT. Supplemented by reference TRBV19 and TRBJ1-5, the full variable domain reads DGGITQSPKYLFRKEGQNVTLSCEQNLNHDAMYWYRQDPGQGLRLIYYSQIVNDFQKGDIAEGYSVSREKKESFPLTVTSAQKNPTAFYLCASSISPQGPHEPQHFGDGTRLSIL.

V and J are TRBV6-5 and TRBJ2-7, with TRBD1 matching 7 bases. CDR1 MNHEY and CDR2 SVGAGI come from the germline V gene. CDR3 size: 12 residues. V was pared by 9 bases and J by 3 bases, with 5 bases of the junction left unmatched. The CDR3 nucleotides are TGTGCCAGTTGGGACAGATTCTACGAGCAGTACTTC. Protein sequence: CASWDRFYEQYF.

This rearrangement joins TRBV9 to TRBJ2-2; D ambiguous. CDR1 is SGDLS and CDR2 is YYNGEE in the germline V gene. The ends were cut back, 0 bases at V and 5 bases at J, with 5 bases in the middle. The CDR3 loop spans 13 amino acids. CDR3 nucleotide sequence: TGTGCCAGCAGCGTAGGAGGTACCGGGGAGCTGTTTTTT. It yields the protein CASSVGGTGELFF.

V gene TRBV5-1 combines with J gene TRBJ2-5, with D hard to call. V was clipped by 1 base and J by 3 bases, with 4 bases between them. This CDR3 has 12 amino acids. Germline loops: CDR1 SGHRS, CDR2 YFSETQ. The CDR3 DNA reads as TGCGCCAGCAGCTTGACGGAAGAGACCCAGTACTTC. Translated, it gives CASSLTEETQYF.

The chain couples TRBV27 to TRBJ1-6; 8 bases line up with TRBD1. CDR1 and CDR2 (germline): MNHEY, SMNVEV (reference sequence). The V segment lost 0 bases and the J segment 10 bases; nucleotides outside the gene matches: 5. The CDR3 length is 15 residues. CDR3 nucleotide sequence: TGTGCCAGCAGTTTATCGACAGGGGTAGGGTCACCCCTCCACTTT. This sequence encodes CASSLSTGVGSPLHF.

The chain employs TRBV9 and TRBJ1-1; D is possibly TRBD1 (5 bases). Germline loops: CDR1 SGDLS, CDR2 YYNGEE. V lost 1 base and J 4 bases, leaving 8 bases between the germline ends. The CDR3 is 13 residues long. CDR3 bases: TGTGCCAGCAGCGTAACAAGGGGCACTGAAGCTTTCTTT. It encodes CASSVTRGTEAFF.

This clone was observed a handful of times. V is TRBV11-2 and J is TRBJ1-1; D not certain. The V end was cut by 8 bases, the J end by 6 bases, with 13 bases between. The CDR3 sequence is 12 residues long. The germline V gene has CDR1 SGHAT and CDR2 FQNNGV. The DNA of the CDR3 is TGTGCCAGCGTGGGGTGGGAGGCTGAAGCTTTCTTT. Translating it yields CASVGWEAEAFF.

This chain's CDR3 is CASSLDISGGVTGELFF. CDR3 nucleotide sequence: TGTGCCAGCAGCTTAGACATCAGCGGGGGTGTCACCGGGGAGCTGTTTTTT. J is TRBJ2-2 and V is TRBV11-2; 8 bases fit TRBD2. Germline-derived CDR1 and CDR2 are SGHAT and FQNNGV. V shed 0 bases and J 4 bases; nucleotides not matched to a gene: 7. This CDR3 has 17 residues.

This chain connects TRBV15 to TRBJ2-1, with D perhaps TRBD2 (5 bases). CDR1 and CDR2 (germline): LNHNV, YYDKDF (reference sequence). Trimming left V 0 bases short and J 5 bases short, with 14 bases between. The CDR3 loop spans 16 amino acids. This chain's CDR3 is CATSRDRNLANNEQFF. CDR3 nucleotide sequence: TGTGCCACCAGCAGAGATCGGAATCTAGCTAACAATGAGCAGTTCTTC.

In the case of this clone: Other DNA sequences of this sample code for an identical CDR3. CDR3 sequence reads: CASSPGTGNTEAFF. CDR3 nucleotides: TGCGCCAGCAGCCCGGGGACAGGGAACACTGAAGCTTTCTTT. J is TRBJ1-1 and V is TRBV5-1; 8 bases align to TRBD1. Per the germline V gene, CDR1 is SGHRS and CDR2 is YFSETQ. Trimming cost V 4 bases and J 1 base; bases outside gene matches: 3. This CDR3 has 14 residues.

The genes are TRBV7-8 and TRBJ2-7, with a tentative D call TRBD2 (6 bases). Germline V gene data show CDR1 as SGHVS and CDR2 as FQNEAQ. The ends were cut back, 3 bases at V and 3 bases at J, with 9 bases in the middle. This CDR3 spans 13 amino acids. This chain's CDR3 is CASSFGGNYEQYF. The CDR3 DNA reads TGTGCCAGCAGCTTCGGCGGGAACTACGAGCAGTACTTC.

This chain links TRBV7-3 with TRBJ2-2; TRBD2 matches at 8 bases. This CDR3 spans 15 amino acids. Unmatched junction bases numbered 6, after V lost 5 bases and J lost 4 bases. CDR1 is SGHTA, CDR2 FQGTGA, per germline. In DNA, the CDR3 is TGTGCCAGCAGCACAAAGCTAGCGGGCACCGGGGAGCTGTTTTTT. Encoded protein: CASSTKLAGTGELFF.

The gene calls are TRBV7-8 and TRBJ2-1; maybe TRBD2 (7 bases). Germline V gene sequence: CDR1 SGHVS, CDR2 FQNEAQ. This CDR3 comprises 16 residues. Trimming left V 5 bases short and J 6 bases short, with 20 bases between. The CDR3 nucleotides are TGTGCCAGCAGCCATTGGGGGAGGGGGGGCCGCAATGAGCAGTTCTTC. It specifies CASSHWGRGGRNEQFF.

V gene TRBV7-9 combines with J gene TRBJ2-2; 12 bases agree with TRBD2. CDR3 length: 18 residues. Trimming took 5 bases from V and 3 from J; bases not matched to a gene: 10. Looked up from germline, CDR1 is SEHNR and CDR2 is FQNEAQ (reference sequence). CDR3 sequence: CASSTRDLAGGHTGELFF. The CDR3 coding sequence is TGTGCCAGCAGCACTCGGGATCTAGCGGGGGGGCACACCGGGGAGCTGTTTTTT.

The gene calls are TRBV27 and TRBJ1-3; TRBD1 might be the D (6 bases). CDR1 MNHEY and CDR2 SMNVEV come from the germline V gene (reference sequence). The CDR3 covers 14 residues. V lost 1 base and J lost 7, with 11 bases in between. CDR3 sequence: CASSLYQDSNTIYF. CDR3 in DNA: TGTGCCAGCAGTTTATACCAGGACAGCAACACCATATATTTT.